Below, 26 T cell receptor beta chains from the same sample are listed, as sequenced in a study of response to subunit inactivated influenza vaccine. TCRdb re-derived calls from the RT-PCR reads in MiXCR, one entry per CDR3 protein. This table has roughly 760,000 distinct CDR3 sequences, about 20% appearing once. Sample: PBMCs from blood, taken around 5 days after vaccination. The source is a man over 45 who received an inactivated influenza vaccine.

A remark on this clonotype: As the CDR3 is not closed by the conserved phenylalanine or tryptophan, this likely results from a read error. The genes are TRBV7-2 and TRBJ2-1; 8 bases line up with TRBD1. V was pared by 4 bases and J by 4 bases, with 6 bases of the junction left unmatched. Germline V gene sequence: CDR1 SGHTA, CDR2 FQGNSA. This CDR3 is built from 15 residues. The CDR3 sequence is CASSSTGALYNEQFL. In DNA form, the CDR3 reads TGTGCCAGCAGCTCGACAGGGGCCTTATACAATGAGCAGTTCCTC.

In DNA, the CDR3 is TGTGCCACCAGCAGAGATCGTATCTATGGCTACACCTTC. Translated, it gives CATSRDRIYGYTF. J is TRBJ1-2 and V is TRBV15; D ambiguous. The CDR3 covers 13 residues. Germline V gene data show CDR1 as LNHNV and CDR2 as YYDKDF (reference sequence). Deletions cut 0 bases from V and 4 bases from J, with 6 bases between. The whole variable domain, filled in from reference TRBV15 and TRBJ1-2, reads DAMVIQNPRYQVTQFGKPVTLSCSQTLNHNVMYWYQQKSSQAPKLLFHYYDKDFNNEADTPDNFQSRRPNTSFCFLDIRSPGLGDTAMYLCATSRDRIYGYTFGSGTRLTVV.

The CDR3 loop reads CSVNSAGVGNEQFF. In DNA, the CDR3 is TGCAGCGTTAACTCGGCGGGTGTCGGGAATGAGCAGTTCTTC. The chain combines TRBV29-1 with TRBJ2-1; TRBD2 might be the D (5 bases). Germline V gene lookup returns CDR1 SQVTM and CDR2 ANQGSEA. The CDR3 has 14 amino acids. The V and J ends lost 5 bases and 7 bases respectively, with 18 bases between them.

This clonotype was seen only a few times. The chain uses TRBV20-1 and TRBJ2-7; 7 bases match TRBD1. The CDR3 totals 13 residues. Germline-derived CDR1 and CDR2 are DFQATT and SNEGSKA (reference sequence). Trimming cost V 5 bases and J 9 bases; bases outside gene matches: 13. The DNA for the CDR3 is TGCAGTGCTCACAGGGGATATAAGATGTGGCAGTACTTC. Amino acid sequence: CSAHRGYKMWQYF.

This clonotype was seen more than once but under ten times. The rearrangement uses TRBV28 and TRBJ2-5; D may be TRBD2 (5 bases). The CDR3 runs 17 residues. Per the germline V gene, CDR1 is MDHEN and CDR2 is SYDVKM. Trimming pared 2 bases from V and 7 bases from J, leaving 23 bases between. The CDR3 sequence: CASSLPISGVSGWTQYF. The DNA for the CDR3 is TGTGCCAGCAGTTTACCTATCAGCGGCGTTTCGGGATGGACCCAGTACTTC.

Ten or more counts support this clonotype. V is TRBV7-2 and J is TRBJ2-4; no clear D. CDR1 is SGHTA and CDR2 is FQGNSA in the germline V gene. There are 12 residues in the CDR3. V gave up 2 bases and J gave up 8 bases, with 7 bases separating them. This chain's CDR3 is CASSLYGDIQYF. DNA for the CDR3: TGTGCCAGCAGCTTATATGGGGACATTCAGTACTTC.

The chain couples TRBV6-1 to TRBJ2-7; either TRBD1 or TRBD2 may fit D (5 bases each). Per germline, CDR1 MNHNS and CDR2 SASEGT. The ends were cut back, 6 bases at V and 0 bases at J, with 21 bases in the middle. The CDR3 is 17 amino acids. The CDR3 reads CASSRTSGTRSSYEQYF. CDR3 DNA: TGTGCCAGCAGCCGCACCTCCGGGACCCGCAGCTCCTACGAGCAGTACTTC.

In its sample, this clonotype was seen a few times. The chain joins TRBV28 to TRBJ2-1, with D perhaps TRBD2 (5 bases). The V end was cut by 3 bases, the J end by 10 bases, with 13 bases between. Germline CDR1 and CDR2: MDHEN and SYDVKM. CDR3 size: 13 residues. CDR3 in DNA: TGTGCCAGCAGTTTTGCTCCCGGGGTGGAGCAGTTCTTC. Amino acids: CASSFAPGVEQFF.

This clonotype was counted a few times. The V call is TRBV4-1, the J call TRBJ2-2; TRBD1 might be the D (8 bases). V gave up 4 bases and J gave up 5 bases, with 17 bases separating them. The V gene's germline CDR1 is MGHRA and CDR2 YSYEKL. The CDR3 runs to 16 residues. CDR3 DNA: TGCGCCAGCAGCCCCTTAGGACAGGGAGGGACCGGGGAGCTGTTTTTT. Its protein product is CASSPLGQGGTGELFF.

The V call is TRBV5-1, the J call TRBJ1-1; 9 nucleotides match TRBD1. Germline CDR1 is SGHRS and CDR2 is YFSETQ. V trimming: 2 bases; J trimming: 4 bases; junction bases outside the gene matches: 6. This CDR3 spans 15 amino acids. The CDR3 protein is CASSLLGQGGTEAFF. In DNA form, the CDR3 reads TGCGCCAGCAGCTTATTGGGACAGGGAGGCACTGAAGCTTTCTTT.

The chain is built from TRBV5-1 and TRBJ2-1; no firm D call. The CDR3 extends over 12 amino acids. From germline, CDR1 is SGHRS and CDR2 YFSETQ. The V end was cut by 0 bases, the J end by 9 bases, with 7 bases between. CDR3 sequence (DNA): TGCGCCAGCAGCTTGGAGTATGGTGAGCAGTTCTTC. It is translated as CASSLEYGEQFF.

The chain is built from TRBV10-3 and TRBJ1-1, with D hard to call. Trimming left V 0 bases short and J 7 bases short, with 6 bases between. The CDR3 runs to 12 residues. CDR1 is ENHRY, CDR2 SYGVKD, per germline. Written as DNA, the CDR3 is TGTGCCATCAGTGAGTCGGACTATGAAGCTTTCTTT. Its translation: CAISESDYEAFF.

The V call is TRBV7-2, the J call TRBJ2-1, with TRBD2 as a possible D gene (7 bases). Germline CDR1 and CDR2: SGHTA and FQGNSA. Trimming shortened V by 5 bases and J by 2 bases, and 13 bases separated the two germline ends. The CDR3 contains 15 residues. In DNA form, the CDR3 reads TGTGCCAGCAGCCCAGGAGGGGGGGCCTACAATGAGCAGTTCTTC. It translates to CASSPGGGAYNEQFF.

V usage is TRBV11-2 and J usage is TRBJ2-3; 10 positions match TRBD2. The CDR3 contains 16 residues. Germline V gene lookup returns CDR1 SGHAT and CDR2 FQNNGV. V was pared by 5 bases and J by 2 bases, with 7 bases of the junction left unmatched. CDR3 amino acids: CASSHISGGYTDTQYF. For the CDR3, the DNA is TGTGCCAGCAGCCATATTAGCGGGGGGTACACAGATACGCAGTATTTT.

This clonotype was seen more than once but under ten times. The chain has TRBV10-3 and TRBJ2-7; D possibly matches TRBD1 or TRBD2 (6 bases each). This CDR3 region has 15 residues. With 4 bases removed from V and 2 bases from J, the gap between germline ends came to 15 bases. The germline CDR1 and CDR2 sequences are ENHRY and SYGVKD. This CDR3 is CAISVGGTDAYEQYF. CDR3 bases: TGTGCCATCAGTGTCGGGGGCACGGATGCCTACGAGCAGTACTTC.

This clonotype was observed a few times. The chain links TRBV9 to TRBJ2-1; D assignment may be TRBD1 or TRBD2 (5 bases each). The V end lost 0 bases, the J end lost 6 bases, and 13 bases lay between the germline ends. Per the germline V gene, CDR1 is SGDLS and CDR2 is YYNGEE. This CDR3 is built from 15 residues. CDR3 residues: CASSVVDGAGNEQFF. CDR3 coding DNA: TGTGCCAGCAGCGTAGTGGATGGGGCGGGCAATGAGCAGTTCTTC.

The chain couples TRBV6-5 to TRBJ2-2; D is unresolved. V lost 6 bases and J lost 8, with 10 bases in between. Germline CDR1 reads MNHEY; CDR2 reads SVGAGI. The CDR3 runs 12 residues. The CDR3 spells CASSPYGGELFF. Here the CDR3 DNA reads TGTGCCAGCAGCCCATATGGGGGGGAGCTGTTTTTT.

This clonotype came up a few times. The rearrangement uses TRBV10-3 and TRBJ2-2; TRBD1 aligns across 7 bases. Germline V gives CDR1 ENHRY, CDR2 SYGVKD. The CDR3 totals 15 residues. V was clipped by 7 bases and J by 6 bases; unmatched bases: 11. The CDR3 DNA sequence: TGTGCCATCATGGACAGAACAGGGGAAGCCGGGGAGCTGTTTTTT. It yields the protein CAIMDRTGEAGELFF.

The gene calls are TRBV29-1 and TRBJ2-3; 9 bases align to TRBD2. J gave up 0 bases and V 5 bases, and 3 bases lay outside the gene matches. This CDR3 spans 14 amino acids. Germline CDR1 SQVTM, CDR2 ANQGSEA. CDR3 in DNA: TGCAGCGTTACAGCGGGGGGTAGCACAGATACGCAGTATTTT. This codes for CSVTAGGSTDTQYF.

This clonotype was counted between two and nine times. CDR3 residues: CSAPGAGELFF. CDR3 nucleotide sequence: TGCAGTGCCCCAGGGGCCGGGGAGCTGTTTTTT. This chain connects TRBV20-1 to TRBJ2-2, with a possible D match to TRBD1 (6 bases). The CDR3 extends over 11 amino acids. Germline CDR1 is DFQATT and CDR2 is SNEGSKA (reference sequence). Trimming left V 6 bases short and J 6 bases short, with 8 bases between.

The rearrangement uses TRBV5-1 and TRBJ2-7; tentatively, D is TRBD1 (5 bases). Trimming removed 2 bases at V and 0 bases at J, with 12 bases between. CDR3 length equals 15 residues. Germline loops: CDR1 SGHRS, CDR2 YFSETQ. The chain's CDR3 is CASSFSVGHSYEQYF. The CDR3 bases are TGCGCCAGCAGCTTTTCCGTCGGACACTCCTACGAGCAGTACTTC.

This clonotype was observed at least ten times. This chain connects TRBV29-1 to TRBJ2-6; D is ambiguous. Trimming stripped 5 bases from V and 0 bases from J, with 17 bases between. Germline CDR1 and CDR2: SQVTM and ANQGSEA. The CDR3 runs to 17 residues. The CDR3 DNA is TGCAGCGTTAGCGAGACCCTCCCTCTCTCTGGGGCCAACGTCCTGACTTTC. It yields the protein CSVSETLPLSGANVLTF.

V usage is TRBV11-2 and J usage is TRBJ2-1, with 10 bases that match TRBD2. The trim removed 1 base at V and 5 bases at J, leaving 14 bases unmatched. The CDR3 loop spans 19 amino acids. Germline CDR1 is SGHAT and CDR2 is FQNNGV. The CDR3 nucleotides read TGTGCCAGCAGCTTAGTAGCGTGGGGGTTAGCGGGAGGCAACAATGAGCAGTTCTTC. It yields the protein CASSLVAWGLAGGNNEQFF. Variable domain in full (rest from reference TRBV11-2 and TRBJ2-1): EAGVAQSPRYKIIEKRQSVAFWCNPISGHATLYWYQQILGQGPKLLIQFQNNGVVDDSQLPKDRFSAERLKGVDSTLKIQPAKLEDSAVYLCASSLVAWGLAGGNNEQFFGPGTRLTVL.

The chain recombines TRBV11-2 with TRBJ2-1, with 14 bases that match TRBD2. The J segment lost 2 bases and the V segment lost 1 base, leaving 4 bases of the junction unmatched. The length of the CDR3 is 18 residues. CDR1 and CDR2 (germline): SGHAT, FQNNGV. CDR3 region: CASSLVGTSGGTYNEQFF. CDR3 sequence (DNA): TGTGCCAGCAGCTTAGTCGGGACTAGCGGGGGTACCTACAATGAGCAGTTCTTC.

This clonotype was picked up a small number of times. V gene TRBV29-1 combines with J gene TRBJ1-2; D unresolved. Trimming removed 4 bases at V and 4 bases at J, with 13 bases between. This CDR3 spans 13 amino acids. Germline V gene sequence: CDR1 SQVTM, CDR2 ANQGSEA. The CDR3 DNA reads as TGCAGCGTTGCCCGGGAATGGGTCTATGGCTACACCTTC. The encoded protein is CSVAREWVYGYTF.

This clonotype has ten or more counts. This sequence joins TRBV7-2 and TRBJ2-1; possibly TRBD1 for D (5 bases). V was trimmed by 3 bases and J by 5 bases, leaving 11 bases between them. The V gene's germline CDR1 is SGHTA and CDR2 FQGNSA. The CDR3 has 14 amino acids. The DNA for the CDR3 is TGTGCCAGCAGCTTGGCAGGGCCCCACAATGAGCAGTTCTTC. It is translated as CASSLAGPHNEQFF.